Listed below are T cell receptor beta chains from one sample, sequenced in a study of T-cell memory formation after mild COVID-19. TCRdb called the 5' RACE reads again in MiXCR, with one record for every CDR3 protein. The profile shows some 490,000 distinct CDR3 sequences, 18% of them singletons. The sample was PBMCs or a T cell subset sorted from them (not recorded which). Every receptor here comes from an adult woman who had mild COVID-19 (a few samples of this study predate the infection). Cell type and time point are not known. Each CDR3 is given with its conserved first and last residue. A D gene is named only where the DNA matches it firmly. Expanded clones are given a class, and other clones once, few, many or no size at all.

CDR3: CSANLGGASYNEQFF
DNA: TGCAGTGCTAACCTTGGGGGCGCAAGCTACAATGAGCAGTTCTTC
V: TRBV20-1
D: .
size: few
J: TRBJ2-1

CDR3: CASSPPPGQGSGYTF
DNA: TGTGCCAGCAGTCCCCCCCCGGGACAGGGGTCCGGCTACACCTTC
V: TRBV6-6
D: TRBD1
size: few
J: TRBJ1-2

CDR3: CASSHLSAAGNEQFF
DNA: TGCGCCAGCAGCCACCTATCGGCAGCGGGCAATGAGCAGTTCTTC
V: TRBV4-3
D: .
size: .
J: TRBJ2-1

CDR3: CASSLGQGSAGYTF
DNA: TGCGCCAGCAGCCTGGGACAGGGGTCAGCTGGCTACACCTTC
V: TRBV5-1
D: TRBD1
size: few
J: TRBJ1-2

CDR3: CASSPGFEAFF
DNA: TGTGCCAGCAGTCCAGGGTTTGAAGCTTTCTTT
V: TRBV6-2/TRBV6-3
D: .
size: .
J: TRBJ1-1

CDR3: CASSLDGGLDIQYF
DNA: TGCGCCAGCAGCTTGGACGGGGGGCTTGACATTCAGTACTTC
V: TRBV5-1
D: .
size: few
J: TRBJ2-4

CDR3: CASSPDYGYGTLEGYTF
DNA: TGTGCCAGCAGCCCAGATTACGGATACGGAACCCTAGAGGGCTACACCTTC
V: TRBV5-6
D: .
size: few
J: TRBJ1-2

CDR3: CASSPRDRSNSPLHF
DNA: TGTGCCAGCAGTCCCCGGGACAGGTCGAATTCACCCCTCCACTTT
V: TRBV6-1
D: TRBD1
size: few
J: TRBJ1-6

CDR3: CAWSGTSGISSYEQYF
DNA: TGTGCCTGGAGCGGGACTAGCGGGATAAGCTCCTACGAGCAGTACTTC
V: TRBV30
D: TRBD2
size: .
J: TRBJ2-7

CDR3: CASSLGGGANSPLHF
DNA: TGTGCCAGCAGTTTAGGAGGGGGCGCAAATTCACCCCTCCACTTT
V: TRBV12-3/TRBV12-4
D: TRBD1
size: few
J: TRBJ1-6

CDR3: CASVRGGTGELFF
DNA: TGTGCCAGCGTAAGGGGGGGAACCGGGGAGCTGTTTTTT
V: TRBV6-6
D: .
size: few
J: TRBJ2-2

CDR3: CASSYDGFDEQFF
DNA: TGTGCCAGCAGTTACGACGGATTCGATGAGCAGTTCTTC
V: TRBV6-5
D: .
size: .
J: TRBJ2-1